These T cell receptor beta chains were read from a single sample in a study of T-cell reconstitution after alpha-beta-depleted transplantation in children. TCRdb fed the PCR reads into MiXCR, producing one record per CDR3 protein. There are some 350,000 distinct CDR3 sequences in the sample; around a tenth occur only once, and 2% to 2.5% lies in the top ten. Here the sequenced sample was PBMCs from the stem cell graft donor, taken from the stem cell graft. Receptors originate from a human donor who donated a stem cell graft to a child with acute lymphoblastic leukemia. Each CDR3 is given with its conserved first and last residue. Fields, in order: V gene, J gene, clone size, D gene, CDR3 protein, CDR3 DNA. D genes are given only for firm matches. A clone size is listed for some rows: how often the clone was seen (once, few, many), or a class if it is expanded.

V gene: TRBV7-2; J gene: TRBJ2-1; clone size: few; D gene: TRBD1; CDR3 protein: CASSLGGDSSYNEQFF; CDR3 DNA: TGTGCCAGCAGCTTAGGTGGGGACAGCTCCTACAATGAGCAGTTCTTC
V gene: TRBV6-2/TRBV6-3; J gene: TRBJ2-3; clone size: -; D gene: -; CDR3 protein: CASSHRDHTDTQYF; CDR3 DNA: TGTGCCAGCAGTCATAGGGACCACACAGATACGCAGTATTTT
V gene: TRBV7-9; J gene: TRBJ1-1; clone size: many; D gene: TRBD1; CDR3 protein: CASSLAQGERTEAFF; CDR3 DNA: TGTGCCAGCAGCTTAGCGCAGGGGGAGAGGACTGAAGCTTTCTTT
V gene: TRBV11-1; J gene: TRBJ2-3; clone size: few; D gene: -; CDR3 protein: CASSLGHRDTDTQYF; CDR3 DNA: TGTGCCAGCAGCTTAGGACACCGTGACACAGATACGCAGTATTTT
V gene: TRBV5-1; J gene: TRBJ1-5; clone size: few; D gene: TRBD1; CDR3 protein: CASSLSGTGDQPQHF; CDR3 DNA: TGCGCCAGCAGCTTGTCCGGGACAGGTGATCAGCCCCAGCATTTT
V gene: TRBV9; J gene: TRBJ2-7; clone size: -; D gene: -; CDR3 protein: CASSPPGIPYEQYF; CDR3 DNA: TGTGCCAGCAGCCCCCCAGGGATCCCCTACGAGCAGTACTTC
V gene: TRBV4-1; J gene: TRBJ2-2; clone size: many; D gene: -; CDR3 protein: CASSRAHLGGNTGELFF; CDR3 DNA: TGCGCCAGCAGCAGAGCCCATTTGGGGGGAAACACCGGGGAGCTGTTTTTT
V gene: TRBV12-3/TRBV12-4; J gene: TRBJ1-5; clone size: few; D gene: TRBD1; CDR3 protein: CASSLGGTGQPQHF; CDR3 DNA: TGTGCCAGCAGTTTAGGGGGGACAGGACAGCCCCAGCATTTT
V gene: TRBV5-1; J gene: TRBJ2-1; clone size: many; D gene: TRBD2; CDR3 protein: CASSFGGEGNEQFF; CDR3 DNA: TGCGCCAGCAGCTTTGGAGGGGAGGGGAATGAGCAGTTCTTC
V gene: TRBV9; J gene: TRBJ2-1; clone size: few; D gene: TRBD2; CDR3 protein: CASSGTSGIYNEQFF; CDR3 DNA: TGTGCCAGCAGCGGGACTAGCGGGATTTACAATGAGCAGTTCTTC
V gene: TRBV11-1; J gene: TRBJ2-2; clone size: many; D gene: -; CDR3 protein: CASSLGWVMNTGELFF; CDR3 DNA: TGTGCCAGCAGCTTGGGTTGGGTAATGAACACCGGGGAGCTGTTTTTT
V gene: TRBV12-3/TRBV12-4; J gene: TRBJ2-3; clone size: -; D gene: TRBD2; CDR3 protein: CASSPASSGRRADTQYF; CDR3 DNA: TGTGCCAGCAGTCCGGCCAGTAGCGGGAGGAGGGCAGATACGCAGTATTTT
V gene: TRBV6-1; J gene: TRBJ1-2; clone size: -; D gene: TRBD1; CDR3 protein: CASSDRLLTGPYGYTF; CDR3 DNA: TGTGCCAGCAGTGATCGTCTTCTGACAGGGCCCTATGGCTACACCTTC
V gene: TRBV20-1; J gene: TRBJ2-3; clone size: -; D gene: TRBD1; CDR3 protein: CSARTPGTGSPDTQYF; CDR3 DNA: TGCAGTGCTAGGACGCCCGGGACAGGGTCCCCAGATACGCAGTATTTT
V gene: TRBV10-3; J gene: TRBJ2-7; clone size: -; D gene: TRBD2; CDR3 protein: CAISSSGSASYEQYF; CDR3 DNA: TGTGCCATCAGTTCTAGCGGGAGTGCTTCCTACGAGCAGTACTTC
V gene: TRBV7-3; J gene: TRBJ2-6; clone size: -; D gene: TRBD2; CDR3 protein: CASSYFSGGPSGANVLTF; CDR3 DNA: TGTGCCAGCAGCTACTTTAGCGGGGGGCCCTCTGGGGCCAACGTCCTGACTTTC
V gene: TRBV29-1; J gene: TRBJ2-7; clone size: -; D gene: -; CDR3 protein: CSVEPLGRSYEQYF; CDR3 DNA: TGCAGCGTTGAACCGTTGGGCCGTTCCTACGAGCAGTACTTC
V gene: TRBV4-3; J gene: TRBJ2-7; clone size: many; D gene: -; CDR3 protein: CASSRDRFTYEQYF; CDR3 DNA: TGCGCCAGCAGCCGAGACAGGTTCACCTACGAGCAGTACTTC
V gene: TRBV6-5; J gene: TRBJ2-2; clone size: many; D gene: -; CDR3 protein: CASSYRNPNTGELFF; CDR3 DNA: TGTGCCAGCAGTTACCGAAACCCGAACACCGGGGAGCTGTTTTTT
V gene: TRBV28; J gene: TRBJ2-4; clone size: few; D gene: -; CDR3 protein: CASSLDSVAAKNIQYF; CDR3 DNA: TGTGCCAGCAGTTTAGATAGCGTCGCAGCCAAAAACATTCAGTACTTC
V gene: TRBV5-1; J gene: TRBJ2-5; clone size: few; D gene: -; CDR3 protein: CASSLVAAQETQYF; CDR3 DNA: TGCGCCAGCAGCTTGGTGGCAGCCCAAGAGACCCAGTACTTC
V gene: TRBV7-7; J gene: TRBJ2-2; clone size: -; D gene: -; CDR3 protein: CASSLGDGSGTGELFF; CDR3 DNA: TGTGCTAGCAGCTTAGGGGACGGCTCGGGCACCGGGGAGCTGTTTTTT
V gene: TRBV7-2; J gene: TRBJ2-7; clone size: -; D gene: -; CDR3 protein: CASSPPDFVYEQYF; CDR3 DNA: TGTGCCAGCAGCCCCCCGGACTTCGTATACGAGCAGTACTTC
V gene: TRBV4-1; J gene: TRBJ2-2; clone size: -; D gene: TRBD1; CDR3 protein: CASSQRGQDTGELFF; CDR3 DNA: TGCGCCAGCAGCCAGCGTGGACAGGATACCGGGGAGCTGTTTTTT
V gene: TRBV12-3/TRBV12-4; J gene: TRBJ1-5; clone size: -; D gene: -; CDR3 protein: CASSEHGNSNQPQHF; CDR3 DNA: TGTGCCAGCAGTGAGCACGGTAACAGCAATCAGCCCCAGCATTTT
V gene: TRBV12-3/TRBV12-4; J gene: TRBJ2-3; clone size: many; D gene: TRBD1; CDR3 protein: CASQGTGGGTDTQYF; CDR3 DNA: TGTGCCAGCCAGGGGACAGGGGGCGGCACAGATACGCAGTATTTT
V gene: TRBV9; J gene: TRBJ2-1; clone size: many; D gene: -; CDR3 protein: CASSVLGIGEQFF; CDR3 DNA: TGTGCCAGCAGCGTATTGGGGATAGGTGAGCAGTTCTTC
V gene: TRBV29-1; J gene: TRBJ2-7; clone size: many; D gene: TRBD1; CDR3 protein: CSVEADRGASYEQYF; CDR3 DNA: TGCAGCGTTGAAGCAGACAGGGGGGCTTCCTACGAGCAGTACTTC
V gene: TRBV27; J gene: TRBJ2-7; clone size: many; D gene: TRBD2; CDR3 protein: CASRLAGSNYEQYF; CDR3 DNA: TGTGCCAGCAGACTAGCGGGGAGCAACTACGAGCAGTACTTC